This T cell receptor (beta chain) was recorded in a study of T cells in Graves' hyperthyroidism and ophthalmopathy. V was clipped by 4 bases and J by 3 bases; unmatched bases: 2. CDR3 length: 15 residues. Germline V lookup: CDR1 SGHDN, CDR2 FVKESK. Amplified regions were TCR beta CDR3 sequences from RNA transcripts. First-round RT-PCR of the TCR CDR3 relied on the HTBI primer set. In TCRdb, the multiplex PCR reads were re-called with MiXCR into one record per CDR3 protein. The data hold some 570,000 distinct CDR3 sequences, with approximately 15% observed a single time. Patients showing uncontrolled infection, other autoimmune disease, pregnancy or lactation were ineligible. Diagnostic decisions used clinical symptoms, serum thyroxine and TRAb, thyroid ultrasound and orbital computed tomography. The PBMCs were sourced from fresh peripheral blood (approximately 9 ml).

The clonotype was recovered from a woman aged 18-35 years with Graves' ophthalmopathy. The V call is TRBV14, the J call TRBJ1-6, with 8 bases aligning to TRBD1. Input material: blood. The CDR3 bases are TGTGCCAGCAGCCGCGACAGGGGCTATAATTCACCCCTCCACTTT. It is translated as CASSRDRGYNSPLHF.